This T cell receptor (delta chain) was sequenced in a study of gamma-delta T cells after stem cell transplantation. Germline loops: CDR1 TSWWSYY, CDR2 QGS. Trimming removed 2 bases from V and 4 bases from J; junction bases left unmatched: 25. CDR3 size: 22 residues. TCRdb repeated clone calling on the RT-PCR reads with CATT. The sample contains about 11,000 delta-chain clones, around two fifths of which appear only once. By frequency in the sample, this clone is medium-sized. V is TRDV1 and J is TRDJ1, with TRDD3 identical over 10 bases. The TCR originated in a human donor. It is not recorded whose cells these are; they may come from a transplant donor. The source material was gamma-delta T cells. This CDR3 is CALGEGPYSLYWGIPSYDKLIF. CDR3 coding DNA: TGTGCTCTTGGGGAAGGGCCCTACTCCCTGTACTGGGGGATCCCCTCCTACGATAAACTCATCTTT.